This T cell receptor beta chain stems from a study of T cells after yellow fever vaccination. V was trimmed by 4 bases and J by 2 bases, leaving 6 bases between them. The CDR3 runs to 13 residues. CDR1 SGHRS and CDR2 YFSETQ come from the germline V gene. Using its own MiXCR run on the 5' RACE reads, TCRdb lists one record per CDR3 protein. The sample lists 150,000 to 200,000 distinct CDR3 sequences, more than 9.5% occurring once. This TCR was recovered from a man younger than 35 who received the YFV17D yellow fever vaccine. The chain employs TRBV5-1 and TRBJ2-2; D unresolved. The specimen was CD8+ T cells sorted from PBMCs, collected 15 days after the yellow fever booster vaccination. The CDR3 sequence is CASSLANTGELFF. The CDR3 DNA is TGCGCCAGCAGCCTGGCTAACACCGGGGAGCTGTTTTTT.